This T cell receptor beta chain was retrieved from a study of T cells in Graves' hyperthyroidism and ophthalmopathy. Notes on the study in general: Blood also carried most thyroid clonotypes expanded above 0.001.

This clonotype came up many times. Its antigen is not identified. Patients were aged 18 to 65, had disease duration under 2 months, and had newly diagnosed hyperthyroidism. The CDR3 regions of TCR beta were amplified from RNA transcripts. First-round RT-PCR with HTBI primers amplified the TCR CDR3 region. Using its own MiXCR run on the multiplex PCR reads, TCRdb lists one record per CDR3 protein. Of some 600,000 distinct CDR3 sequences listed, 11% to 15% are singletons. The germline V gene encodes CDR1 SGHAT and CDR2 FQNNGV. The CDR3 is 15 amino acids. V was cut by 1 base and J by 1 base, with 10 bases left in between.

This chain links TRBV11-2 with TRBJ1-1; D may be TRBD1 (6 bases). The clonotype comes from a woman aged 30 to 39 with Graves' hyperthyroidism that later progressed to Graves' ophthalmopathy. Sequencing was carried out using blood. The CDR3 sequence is CASSLGPDRNTEAFF. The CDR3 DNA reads TGTGCCAGCAGCTTAGGCCCGGACAGGAACACTGAAGCTTTCTTT.